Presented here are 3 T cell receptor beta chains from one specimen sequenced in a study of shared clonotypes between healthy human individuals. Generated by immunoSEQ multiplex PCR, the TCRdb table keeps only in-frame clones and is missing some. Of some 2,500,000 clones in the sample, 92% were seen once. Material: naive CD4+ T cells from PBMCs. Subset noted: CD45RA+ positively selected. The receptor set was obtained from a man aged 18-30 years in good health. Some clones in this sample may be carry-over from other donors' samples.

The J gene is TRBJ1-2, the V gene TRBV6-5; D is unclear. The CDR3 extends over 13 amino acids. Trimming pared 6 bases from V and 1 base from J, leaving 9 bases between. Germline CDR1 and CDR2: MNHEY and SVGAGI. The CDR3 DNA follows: TGTGCCAGCAGGGTCGATAGTAACTATGGCTACACCTTC. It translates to CASRVDSNYGYTF.

The CDR3 region has the DNA TGTGCCATCAGTATGGGAAGCACTGAAGCTTTCTTT. The encoded protein is CAISMGSTEAFF. V gene TRBV10-3 combines with J gene TRBJ1-1; no reliable D call. The CDR3 is 12 amino acids. Germline CDR1 is ENHRY and CDR2 is SYGVKD. V was cut by 5 bases and J by 4 bases, with 8 bases left in between.

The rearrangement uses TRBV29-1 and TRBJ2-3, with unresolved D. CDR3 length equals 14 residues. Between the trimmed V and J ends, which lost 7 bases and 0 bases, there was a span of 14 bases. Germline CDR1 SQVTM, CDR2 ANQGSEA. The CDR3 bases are TGCAGCGCAAATTGGGCAACTAGCACAGATACGCAGTATTTT. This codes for CSANWATSTDTQYF.